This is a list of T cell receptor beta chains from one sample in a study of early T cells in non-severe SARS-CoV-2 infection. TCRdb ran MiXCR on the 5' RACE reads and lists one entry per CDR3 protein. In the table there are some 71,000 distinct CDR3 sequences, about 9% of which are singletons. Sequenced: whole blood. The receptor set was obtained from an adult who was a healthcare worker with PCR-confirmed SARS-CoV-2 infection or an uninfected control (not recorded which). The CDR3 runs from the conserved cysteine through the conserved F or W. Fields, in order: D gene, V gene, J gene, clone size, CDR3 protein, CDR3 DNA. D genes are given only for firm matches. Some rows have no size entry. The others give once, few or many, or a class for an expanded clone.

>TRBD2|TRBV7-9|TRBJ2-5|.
CASSSPGTSGRETQYF
TGTGCCAGCAGCTCCCCAGGGACTAGCGGGAGGGAGACCCAGTACTTC
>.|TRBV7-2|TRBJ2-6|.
CASSPTGGANVLTF
TGTGCCAGCAGTCCTACTGGGGGGGCCAACGTCCTGACTTTC
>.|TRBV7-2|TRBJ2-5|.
CASSLEGGDGETRYF
TGTGCCAGCAGCTTAGAAGGGGGAGACGGGGAGACCCGGTACTTC
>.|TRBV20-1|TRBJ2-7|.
CSAWTPLGYEQYF
TGCAGTGCATGGACCCCCCTCGGGTACGAGCAGTACTTC
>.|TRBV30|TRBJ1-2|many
CAWSFAGGRGHGYTF
TGTGCCTGGAGTTTCGCCGGAGGCCGGGGTCATGGCTACACCTTC
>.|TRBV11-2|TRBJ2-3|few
CASSLGTANTQYF
TGTGCCAGCAGCTTAGGGACAGCCAATACGCAGTATTTT
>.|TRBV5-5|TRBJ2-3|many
CASSSHDLVDTQYF
TGTGCCAGCAGCTCCCATGACCTTGTAGATACGCAGTATTTT
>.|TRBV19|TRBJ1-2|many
CASSILDNTGRPYGYTF
TGTGCCAGTAGTATCCTAGATAACACCGGACGGCCCTATGGCTACACCTTC
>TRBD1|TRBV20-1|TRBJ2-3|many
CSASDREMGTDTQYF
TGCAGTGCTAGTGACAGGGAAATGGGCACAGATACGCAGTATTTT
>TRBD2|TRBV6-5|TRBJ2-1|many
CASSYTASGHYNEQFF
TGTGCCAGCAGTTATACAGCTAGCGGGCATTACAATGAGCAGTTCTTC
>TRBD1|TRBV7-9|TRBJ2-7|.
CASSWDRVREQYF
TGTGCCAGCAGCTGGGACAGGGTACGCGAGCAGTACTTC
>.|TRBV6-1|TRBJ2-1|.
CASSVQAGAYNEQFF
TGTGCCAGCAGTGTACAGGCAGGGGCCTACAATGAGCAGTTCTTC
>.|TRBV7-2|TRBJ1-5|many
CASSSWGGASNQPQHF
TGTGCCAGCAGCTCCTGGGGGGGCGCGAGCAATCAGCCCCAGCATTTT
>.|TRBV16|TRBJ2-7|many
CASSQSPGGQYF
TGTGCCAGCAGCCAATCTCCCGGGGGGCAGTACTTC
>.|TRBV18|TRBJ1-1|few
CASSPGLVGTEAFF
TGTGCCAGCTCCCCAGGGTTAGTAGGCACTGAAGCTTTCTTT
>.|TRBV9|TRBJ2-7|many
CASSVAPDSYEQYF
TGTGCCAGCAGCGTAGCTCCCGACAGCTACGAGCAGTACTTC
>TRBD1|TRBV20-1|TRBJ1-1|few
CSAPDRGPWAEAFF
TGCAGTGCCCCAGACAGGGGACCGTGGGCTGAAGCTTTCTTT
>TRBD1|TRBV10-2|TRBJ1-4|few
CASRRQGEVEKLFF
TGCGCCAGCCGTCGACAGGGTGAGGTTGAAAAACTGTTTTTT
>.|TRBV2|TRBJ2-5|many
CASSEETQYF
TGTGCCAGCAGTGAAGAGACCCAGTACTTC
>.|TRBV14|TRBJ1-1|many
CASSQEFNSPLHTEAFF
TGTGCCAGCAGCCAAGAGTTCAACAGTCCCTTGCACACTGAAGCTTTCTTT
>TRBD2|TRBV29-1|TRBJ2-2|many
CSVSGTSGSVTGELFF
TGCAGCGTCTCCGGGACTAGCGGGAGTGTTACCGGGGAGCTGTTTTTT
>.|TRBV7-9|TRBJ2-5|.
CASSFYSEDETQYF
TGTGCCAGCAGCTTCTACTCGGAGGACGAGACCCAGTACTTC
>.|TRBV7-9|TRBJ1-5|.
CASSLGGSNNQPQHF
TGTGCCAGCAGCTTGGGGGGATCTAACAATCAGCCCCAGCATTTT
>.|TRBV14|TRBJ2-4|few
CASSQDRGGAKNIQYF
TGTGCCAGCAGCCAAGACAGGGGGGGAGCCAAAAACATTCAGTACTTC
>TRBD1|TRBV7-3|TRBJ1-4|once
CASSADRETEKLFF
TGTGCCAGCAGCGCCGACAGGGAGACTGAAAAACTGTTTTTT
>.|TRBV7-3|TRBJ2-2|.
CASSLNPPLNTGELFF
TGTGCCAGCAGCTTAAATCCACCCCTGAACACCGGGGAGCTGTTTTTT
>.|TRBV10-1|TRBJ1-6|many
CASMRMRRTGYNSPLHF
TGCGCCAGCATGAGGATGAGGAGGACGGGATATAATTCACCCCTCCACTTT
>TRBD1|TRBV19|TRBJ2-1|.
CASSPRGPYNEQFF
TGTGCCAGTAGCCCGAGGGGGCCCTACAATGAGCAGTTCTTC
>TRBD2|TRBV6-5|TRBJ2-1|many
CASSYLTSGSIDEQFF
TGTGCCAGCAGTTACTTGACTAGCGGGAGTATTGATGAGCAGTTCTTC
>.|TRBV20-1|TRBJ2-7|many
CSARVMERALTYEQYF
TGCAGTGCTAGAGTGATGGAGCGCGCGTTAACCTACGAGCAGTACTTC
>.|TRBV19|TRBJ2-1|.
CASSIPPGVRRSNEQFF
TGTGCCAGTAGTATTCCCCCCGGGGTTAGAAGGAGCAATGAGCAGTTCTTC
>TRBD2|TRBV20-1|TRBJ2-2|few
CSARGLAGFANTGELFF
TGCAGTGCCAGGGGACTAGCGGGATTTGCGAACACCGGGGAGCTGTTTTTT
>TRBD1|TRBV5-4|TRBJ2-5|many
CASSSGLTGSEETQYF
TGTGCCAGCAGCTCGGGATTGACAGGGAGCGAAGAGACCCAGTACTTC
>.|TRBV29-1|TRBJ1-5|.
CSVAEGGQNQPQHF
TGCAGCGTTGCAGAAGGAGGTCAAAATCAGCCCCAGCATTTT
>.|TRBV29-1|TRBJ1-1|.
CSVRTVNTEAFF
TGCAGCGTTAGGACAGTGAACACTGAAGCTTTCTTT
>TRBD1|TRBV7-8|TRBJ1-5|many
CASSSNSGTDQPQHF
TGTGCCAGCAGCTCAAATTCAGGGACAGATCAGCCCCAGCATTTT
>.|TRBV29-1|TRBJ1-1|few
CSAGRQNTEAFF
TGCAGCGCCGGACGCCAGAACACTGAAGCTTTCTTT
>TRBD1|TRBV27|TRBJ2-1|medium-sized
CASSLSWDRGIDEQFF
TGTGCCAGCAGTTTATCGTGGGACAGGGGTATCGATGAGCAGTTCTTC
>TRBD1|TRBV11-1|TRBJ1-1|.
CASSLGQGAAFF
TGTGCCAGCAGCTTGGGACAGGGAGCAGCTTTCTTT
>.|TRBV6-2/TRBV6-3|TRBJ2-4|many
CASSPLVLAKNIQYF
TGTGCCAGCAGTCCGTTGGTACTAGCCAAAAACATTCAGTACTTC
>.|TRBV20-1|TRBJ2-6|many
CSARAEGESLSGANVLTF
TGCAGTGCTAGGGCCGAGGGGGAGTCTTTGAGCGGGGCCAACGTCCTGACTTTC
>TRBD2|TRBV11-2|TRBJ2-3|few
CASSLVPGGHGDTQYF
TGTGCCAGCAGCTTAGTACCGGGGGGGCATGGAGATACGCAGTATTTT
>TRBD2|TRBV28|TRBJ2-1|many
CASMGASGNNEQFF
TGTGCCAGCATGGGTGCTAGCGGGAATAATGAGCAGTTCTTC
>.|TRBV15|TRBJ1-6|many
CATSREASSYPSPLHF
TGTGCCACCAGCAGAGAGGCCTCTTCTTACCCCTCACCCCTCCACTTT
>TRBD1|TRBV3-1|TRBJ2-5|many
CASSPSQGDQETQYF
TGTGCCAGCAGCCCCTCCCAGGGGGATCAAGAGACCCAGTACTTC
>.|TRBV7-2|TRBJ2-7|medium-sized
CASSFLAGPYEQYF
TGTGCCAGCAGTTTCCTGGCGGGGCCCTACGAGCAGTACTTC
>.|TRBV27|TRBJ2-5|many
CASSPRRGMETQYF
TGTGCCAGCAGCCCCAGACGCGGGATGGAGACCCAGTACTTC
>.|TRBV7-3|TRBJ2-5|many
CASSLSLGGDQETQYF
TGTGCCAGCAGCTTAAGCTTAGGGGGAGACCAAGAGACCCAGTACTTC
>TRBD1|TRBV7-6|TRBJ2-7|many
CASSSGTGYSEQYF
TGTGCCAGCAGCTCCGGGACAGGGTACTCCGAGCAGTACTTC
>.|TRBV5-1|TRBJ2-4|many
CASSLAFRGGKNIQYF
TGCGCCAGCAGCTTGGCTTTCAGGGGAGGAAAAAACATTCAGTACTTC
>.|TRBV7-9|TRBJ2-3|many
CASSPIVGGTQYF
TGTGCCAGCAGCCCCATTGTAGGTGGGACGCAGTATTTT
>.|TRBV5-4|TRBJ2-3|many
CASSLGQGLADTQYF
TGTGCCAGCAGCTTGGGGCAGGGTCTCGCAGATACGCAGTATTTT
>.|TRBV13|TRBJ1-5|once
CASSRGVSNQPQHF
TGTGCCAGCAGTAGGGGGGTTAGCAATCAGCCCCAGCATTTT
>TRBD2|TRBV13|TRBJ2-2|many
CASSQGLAGELFF
TGTGCCAGCAGCCAGGGACTAGCCGGGGAGCTGTTTTTT